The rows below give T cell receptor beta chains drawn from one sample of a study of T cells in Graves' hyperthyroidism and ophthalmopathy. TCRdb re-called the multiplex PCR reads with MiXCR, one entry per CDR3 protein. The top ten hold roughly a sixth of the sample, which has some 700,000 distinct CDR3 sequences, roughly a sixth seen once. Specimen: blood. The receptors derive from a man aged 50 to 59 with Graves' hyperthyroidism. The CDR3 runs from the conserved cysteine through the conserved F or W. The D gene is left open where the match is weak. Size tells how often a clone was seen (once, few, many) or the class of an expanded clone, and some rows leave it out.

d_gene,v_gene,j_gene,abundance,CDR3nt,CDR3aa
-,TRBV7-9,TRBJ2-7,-,TGTGCCAGCAGCTTAGAAGGGATTAACAGCTACGAGCAGTACTTC,CASSLEGINSYEQYF
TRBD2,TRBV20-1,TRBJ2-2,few,TGCAGTGCTAGAGAACCCCGAGCGGGAGTTGGCACCGGGGAGCTGTTTTTT,CSAREPRAGVGTGELFF
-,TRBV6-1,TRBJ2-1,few,TGTGCCAGCAGTGGGGGGCCCTGGAATGAGCAGTTCTTC,CASSGGPWNEQFF
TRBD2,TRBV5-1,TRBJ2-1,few,TGCGCCAGCAGCTTGGCTTTAGCGGGACACAATGAGCAGTTCTTC,CASSLALAGHNEQFF
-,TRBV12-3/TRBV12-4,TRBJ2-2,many,TGTGCCAGCAGTATGGGGGACCACACCGGGGAGCTGTTTTTT,CASSMGDHTGELFF
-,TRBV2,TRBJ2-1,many,TGTGCCAGCACTGGGGGGCAGGGGGGATTGGGGTCCTACAATGAGCAGTTCTTC,CASTGGQGGLGSYNEQFF
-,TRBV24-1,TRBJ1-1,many,TGTGCCACCAGTGACCCGGGACACCTTGAAGCTTTCTTT,CATSDPGHLEAFF
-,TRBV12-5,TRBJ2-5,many,TGTGCTAGTGGCTGGGGGCAGGGTGGGCAAGAGACCCAGTACTTC,CASGWGQGGQETQYF
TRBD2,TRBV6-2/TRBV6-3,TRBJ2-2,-,TGTGCCAGCAGACTCTTGGGACTAGCGGGAGATGGCACCGGGGAGCTGTTTTTT,CASRLLGLAGDGTGELFF
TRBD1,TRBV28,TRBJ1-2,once,TGTGCCAGCAGTTCTCGGACAGGGCTCATTGGCTATGGCTACACCTTC,CASSSRTGLIGYGYTF
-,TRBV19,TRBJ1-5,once,TGTGCCAGTAGTATAGAGAGAGGGAGCAATCAGCCCCAGCATTTT,CASSIERGSNQPQHF
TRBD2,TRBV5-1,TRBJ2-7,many,TGCGCCAGCAGCTTTAATGCGGGAGCGGGACGCGAGCAGTACTTC,CASSFNAGAGREQYF
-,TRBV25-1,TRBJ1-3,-,TGTGCCTGCAGTGAATACCCAGACGGCGGAAACACCATATATTTT,CACSEYPDGGNTIYF
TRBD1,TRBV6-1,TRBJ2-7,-,TGTGCCAGCAGTTTGGGACAGGATTTGTACGAGCAGTACTTC,CASSLGQDLYEQYF
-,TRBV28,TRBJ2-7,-,TGTGCCAGCAGCGCCAGGGGGGTTCCCGAGCAGTACTTC,CASSARGVPEQYF
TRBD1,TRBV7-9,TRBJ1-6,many,TGTGCCAGCAATGGACAGGCCTCCTATAATTCACCCCTCCACTTT,CASNGQASYNSPLHF
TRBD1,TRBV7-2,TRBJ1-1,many,TGTGCCAGCAGCTTTTACAGGGGGAAGGGCACTGAAGCTTTCTTT,CASSFYRGKGTEAFF
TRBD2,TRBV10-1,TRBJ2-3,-,TGCGCCAGCAGTCACATAGCGGGAGGGCCCCCAGATACGCAGTATTTT,CASSHIAGGPPDTQYF
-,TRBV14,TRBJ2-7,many,TGTGCCAGCAGCCAAGATCTGGAGTCCTACGAGCAGTACTTC,CASSQDLESYEQYF
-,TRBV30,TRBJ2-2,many,TGTGCCTGGAGTGTACTGGGAACCGGGGAGCTGTTTTTT,CAWSVLGTGELFF
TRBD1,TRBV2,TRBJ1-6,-,TGTGCCAGCAGTGAAGGTTCAGGGGGGTCCTATAATTCACCCCTCCACTTT,CASSEGSGGSYNSPLHF
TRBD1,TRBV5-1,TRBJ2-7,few,TGCGCCAGCAGCGCAGGACAGGGGGCCGAGCAGTACTTC,CASSAGQGAEQYF
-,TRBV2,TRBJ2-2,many,TGTGCCAGAGCAGGGGAGAACACCGGGGAGCTGTTTTTT,CARAGENTGELFF
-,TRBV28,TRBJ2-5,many,TGTGCCAGCAGTTTATCCCGAGGGGACACCTACCAAGAGACCCAGTACTTC,CASSLSRGDTYQETQYF
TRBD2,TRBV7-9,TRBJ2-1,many,TGTGCCAGCAGCGCGGGAGGACTTTACAATGAGCAGTTCTTC,CASSAGGLYNEQFF
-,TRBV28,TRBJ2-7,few,TGTGCCAGCAGTCGGACACCCCACTCCTACGAGCAGTACTTC,CASSRTPHSYEQYF
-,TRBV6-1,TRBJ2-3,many,TGTGCCAGCAGTGAAATACCCGAGTACACAGATACGCAGTATTTT,CASSEIPEYTDTQYF
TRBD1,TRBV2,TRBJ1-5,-,TGTGCCAGCAGTGAAGAGGTGGGGGACAGCCAGCATTTT,CASSEEVGDSQHF
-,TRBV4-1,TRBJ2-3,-,TGCGCCAGCCGACGGTCGGGCAGGCGAGCCACAGATACGCAGTATTTT,CASRRSGRRATDTQYF
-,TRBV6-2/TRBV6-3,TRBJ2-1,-,TGTGCCAGCAGTTACGGATGGGGCAGGGACAATGAGCAGTTCTTC,CASSYGWGRDNEQFF
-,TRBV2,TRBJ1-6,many,TGTGCCAGCAGTAAAGACCCTGAAAATTCACCCCTCCACTTT,CASSKDPENSPLHF
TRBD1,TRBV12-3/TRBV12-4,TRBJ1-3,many,TGTGCCTGCCAAGGACAGGGGGCCGGAAACACCATATATTTT,CACQGQGAGNTIYF
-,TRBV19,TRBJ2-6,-,TGTGCCACTTCATACTCTGGGGCCAACGTCCTGACTTTC,CATSYSGANVLTF
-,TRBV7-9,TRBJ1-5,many,TGTGCCAGCAGTTCGAACTCTAGGGGCCTCAATCAGCCCCAGCATTTT,CASSSNSRGLNQPQHF
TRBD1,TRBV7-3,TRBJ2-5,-,TGTGCCAGCAGCATACAGGGGGCGCAGGCAGAGACCCAGTACTTC,CASSIQGAQAETQYF
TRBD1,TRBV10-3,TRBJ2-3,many,TGTGCCATCAGTGGACAGGGAACTAACACAGATACGCAGTATTTT,CAISGQGTNTDTQYF
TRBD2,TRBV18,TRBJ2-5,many,TGTGCCAGCTCCGACCGTCGGGAGGACCTAGAGACCCAGTACTTC,CASSDRREDLETQYF
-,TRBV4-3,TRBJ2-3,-,TGCGCCAGCAGCCAAGCAGCGTCTAGCAGGATCTCAGATACGCAGTATTTT,CASSQAASSRISDTQYF
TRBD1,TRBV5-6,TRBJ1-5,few,TGTGCCAGCAGCTTGCTAGGGACAGGGGATCAGCCCCAGCATTTT,CASSLLGTGDQPQHF
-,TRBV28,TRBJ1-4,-,TGTGCCAGCAGTCCGTCTGGAGCAGGGCGAAATGAAAAACTGTTTTTT,CASSPSGAGRNEKLFF
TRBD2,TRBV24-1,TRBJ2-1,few,TGTGCCACCAGTGATTTGGTTCCACGGGAGGGTAACTTTTACAATGAGCAGTTCTTC,CATSDLVPREGNFYNEQFF
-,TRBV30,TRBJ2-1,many,TGTGCCTGGCAACTAGGGTTGGGATCTTGGGGGGAGTCCTACAATGAGCAGTTCTTC,CAWQLGLGSWGESYNEQFF
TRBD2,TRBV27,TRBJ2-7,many,TGTGCCAGCAGTTTAGCGGCTAGCGGGGCCTACGAGCAGTACTTC,CASSLAASGAYEQYF